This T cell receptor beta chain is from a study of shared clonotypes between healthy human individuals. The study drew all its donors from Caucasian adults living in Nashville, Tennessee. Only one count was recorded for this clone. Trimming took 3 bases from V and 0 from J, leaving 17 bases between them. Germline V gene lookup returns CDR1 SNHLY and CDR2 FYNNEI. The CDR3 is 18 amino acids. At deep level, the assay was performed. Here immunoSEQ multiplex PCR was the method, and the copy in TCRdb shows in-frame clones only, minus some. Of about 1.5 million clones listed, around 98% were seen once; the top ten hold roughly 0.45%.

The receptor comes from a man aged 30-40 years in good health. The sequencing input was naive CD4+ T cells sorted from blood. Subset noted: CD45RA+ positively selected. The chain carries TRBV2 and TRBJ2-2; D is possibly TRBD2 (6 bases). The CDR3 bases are TGTGCCAGCAGTGAGGTGGCGGGCGGGGCCACGAACACCGGGGAGCTGTTTTTT. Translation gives CASSEVAGGATNTGELFF.